Below, one T cell receptor beta chain is given with its context. V was shortened by 2 bases and J by 8 bases, with 12 bases between the two germline ends. The CDR3 has 14 residues. Germline-derived CDR1 and CDR2 are KGHSH and LQKENI. Only in-frame clones appear in the TCRdb table, and some are missing; sequencing was by immunoSEQ multiplex PCR. The sample lists tens of thousands of clones; roughly 92% were seen once. This sample was included in a study of graft-versus-host responses after intestinal transplantation. Study-wide context: Transplants given to recipients were multivisceral, liver-intestinal, or isolated intestinal. Anti-thymocyte globulin was used for induction in all recipients, who then took tacrolimus and steroids for roughly three years.

The chain couples TRBV18 to TRBJ1-4; tentative D call: TRBD1 (6 bases). The clonotype comes from a human patient who received an intestinal transplant, so some T cells may come from the graft donor. Material: bone marrow, obtained 700 to 850 days after intestinal transplantation. The CDR3 loop reads CASSPSAGDEKLFF. CDR3 coding DNA: TGTGCCAGCTCACCATCGGCAGGGGACGAAAAACTGTTTTTT.